What follows are 20 T cell receptor beta chains derived from one specimen sequenced in a study of CD8+ T cells in alopecia areata. RNA, once extracted, was reverse transcribed into cDNA for use as the sequencing template. Sequenced by immunoSEQ multiplex PCR; TCRdb stores in-frame clones only, minus some. Here the sample spans under 250,000 clones, around three fifths being singletons. Sample treatment: oral pan-JAK inhibitor, 5-10 mg twice daily. The source was CD4+ T cells sorted from blood, collected at week 4, from a patient treated with tofacitinib. Receptors were obtained from a human donor with alopecia areata.

V usage is TRBV10-3 and J usage is TRBJ2-7; the match to TRBD1 covers 8 bases. The germline V gene encodes CDR1 ENHRY and CDR2 SYGVKD. CDR3 length equals 14 residues. V dropped 8 bases and J dropped 1; count of bases not matched to a gene: 7. The CDR3 is CAIQRTGGSYEQYF. The CDR3 coding sequence is TGTGCCATCCAAAGAACAGGGGGGTCCTACGAGCAGTACTTC.

V usage is TRBV6-1 and J usage is TRBJ2-4; 10 bases align to TRBD1. V trimming: 6 bases; J trimming: 6 bases; junction bases outside the gene matches: 5. Germline V gene data show CDR1 as MNHNS and CDR2 as SASEGT. This CDR3 comprises 14 residues. CDR3 protein: CASRPTGGLNIQYF. In nucleotides, the CDR3 is TGTGCCAGCAGGCCGACAGGGGGCTTAAACATTCAGTACTTC.

The chain recombines TRBV10-3 with TRBJ2-1, with TRBD2 identical over 12 bases. Unmatched junction bases numbered 10, after V lost 6 bases and J lost 7 bases. Germline V gene sequence: CDR1 ENHRY, CDR2 SYGVKD. CDR3 length: 16 amino acids. In DNA, the CDR3 is TGTGCCATCAGCGCTGGACTAGCGGGGAGTGGGAATGAGCAGTTCTTC. Its translation: CAISAGLAGSGNEQFF.

The table lists this clone with a few counts. J is TRBJ2-6 and V is TRBV23-1; D uncertain. TRBV23-1 is designated an ORF whose function remains uncertain. The ends were cut back, 3 bases at V and 0 bases at J, with 6 bases in the middle. CDR3 length equals 15 residues. DNA of the CDR3: TGCGCCAGCAGTCAGGTTATCTCTGGGGCCAACGTCCTGACTTTC. Translated, it gives CASSQVISGANVLTF.

The chain carries TRBV2 and TRBJ2-4; 9 positions match TRBD2. The CDR3 spans 16 residues. V was clipped by 11 bases and J by 8 bases; unmatched bases: 19. Germline values: CDR1 SNHLY, CDR2 FYNNEI. The CDR3, as DNA: TGTGCCTCACGAAGCGGGGGGACCCACAAAGGGGACATTCAGTACTTC. It encodes CASRSGGTHKGDIQYF.

This clone showed up just once. The chain couples TRBV5-1 to TRBJ2-2, with 9 bases fitting TRBD1. There are 15 residues in the CDR3. Trimming took 4 bases from V and 2 from J; bases not matched to a gene: 3. From germline, CDR1 is SGHRS and CDR2 YFSETQ. The CDR3 nucleotides are TGCGCCAGCAGCCCGGACAGGGGAAACACCGGGGAGCTGTTTTTT. This gives the protein CASSPDRGNTGELFF.

The rearrangement links TRBV30 to TRBJ1-1; D unresolved. CDR1 is GTSNPN and CDR2 is SVGIG in the germline V gene (reference sequence). V lost 3 bases and J 1 base, leaving 6 bases between the germline ends. The CDR3 contains 12 residues. The CDR3 is CAWRAANTEAFF. The DNA for the CDR3 is TGTGCCTGGAGGGCGGCGAACACTGAAGCTTTCTTT. Full variable domain (missing parts from reference TRBV30 and TRBJ1-1): SQTIHQWPATLVQPVGSPLSLECTVEGTSNPNLYWYRQAAGRGLQLLFYSVGIGQISSEVPQNLSASRPQDRQFILSSKKLLLSDSGFYLCAWRAANTEAFFGQGTRLTVV.

The V gene is TRBV6-1, the J gene TRBJ2-1; D might be TRBD1 (5 bases). Germline V gene data show CDR1 as MNHNS and CDR2 as SASEGT. Trimming stripped 7 bases from V and 12 bases from J, with 13 bases between. This CDR3 is built from 11 residues. The CDR3 loop reads CASNRFGPQFF. The CDR3 bases are TGTGCCAGCAACAGGTTCGGACCGCAGTTCTTC.

This chain joins TRBV7-2 and TRBJ2-5; 8 bases fit TRBD2. Germline CDR1 and CDR2: SGHTA and FQGNSA. The ends lost 3 bases at V and 3 bases at J; junction bases unmatched: 6. This CDR3 region has 15 residues. The CDR3 loop is CASSFLTSAEETQYF. The CDR3 region has the DNA TGTGCCAGCAGCTTCTTGACTAGCGCAGAAGAGACCCAGTACTTC.

This clone was seen many times. The rearrangement links TRBV10-3 to TRBJ1-1, with TRBD1 identical over 8 bases. Per germline, CDR1 ENHRY and CDR2 SYGVKD. The ends lost 4 bases at V and 7 bases at J; junction bases unmatched: 8. CDR3 length: 14 amino acids. This CDR3 is CAISGPQGGNEAFF. DNA for the CDR3: TGTGCCATCAGTGGACCACAGGGGGGCAATGAAGCTTTCTTT.

The chain carries TRBV29-1 and TRBJ1-1, with a tentative D call TRBD1 (5 bases). Trimming took off 5 bases at V and 5 bases at J, with 15 bases between the two ends. The CDR3 is 13 amino acids. Germline CDR1 SQVTM, CDR2 ANQGSEA. CDR3 sequence (DNA): TGCAGCGTTCTTTCAGGGCTCGAGACTGAAGCTTTCTTT. This gives the protein CSVLSGLETEAFF.

The chain joins TRBV7-9 to TRBJ2-1, with 9 bases aligning to TRBD1. Germline loops: CDR1 SEHNR, CDR2 FQNEAQ (reference sequence). The CDR3 is 16 residues long. The junction had 11 bases not matched to a gene; V was cut back by 4 bases and J by 7 bases. Here the CDR3 DNA reads TGTGCCAGCAGCTCTTACAGGGGGCGCAGGGTAAATGAGCAGTTCTTC. Amino acids: CASSSYRGRRVNEQFF.

V and J are TRBV29-1 and TRBJ1-2; 12 bases map to TRBD1. CDR1 SQVTM and CDR2 ANQGSEA come from the germline V gene. V lost 4 bases, J lost 0 bases, and 6 bases stayed unmatched. The CDR3 length is 16 residues. The CDR3 sequence is CSVVRDRGPTNYGYTF. CDR3 nucleotides: TGCAGCGTTGTCAGGGACAGGGGGCCAACTAACTATGGCTACACCTTC.

This chain joins TRBV19 and TRBJ1-5, with TRBD1 as a possible D gene (6 bases). Per the germline V gene, CDR1 is LNHDA and CDR2 is SQIVND (reference sequence). Trimming shortened V by 8 bases and J by 6 bases, and 17 bases separated the two germline ends. CDR3 size: 14 residues. The CDR3 bases are TGTGCCAGTGCAGGGGAATCGGGTTTTCAGCCCCAGCATTTT. It is translated as CASAGESGFQPQHF.

This clone was seen repeatedly, ten times or more. The sample contains more than one DNA sequence encoding this CDR3. The rearrangement joins TRBV19 to TRBJ2-5; no clear D gene. CDR3 size: 13 residues. Deletions cut 3 bases from V and 1 base from J, with 6 bases between. Germline V gene sequence: CDR1 LNHDA, CDR2 SQIVND (reference sequence). CDR3 loop: CASSIGSQETQYF. The CDR3 DNA follows: TGTGCCAGTAGTATTGGCAGCCAAGAGACCCAGTACTTC.

The table lists this clone with a count of one. This rearrangement joins TRBV29-1 to TRBJ1-2; maybe TRBD1 (5 bases). There are 13 residues in the CDR3. V was trimmed by 4 bases and J by 8 bases, leaving 17 bases between them. Germline-derived CDR1 and CDR2 are SQVTM and ANQGSEA. CDR3 DNA sequence: TGCAGCGTTGGCCAAGGGGCAGGAGACGGCTACACCTTC. Its translation is CSVGQGAGDGYTF. The full variable domain, in which reference TRBV29-1 and TRBJ1-2 provide the parts outside the CDR3, is SAVISQKPSRDICQRGTSLTIQCQVDSQVTMMFWYRQQPGQSLTLIATANQGSEATYESGFVIDKFPISRPNLTFSTLTVSNMSPEDSSIYLCSVGQGAGDGYTFGSGTRLTVV.

The CDR3 DNA follows: TGTGCCAGCAGTCCTCTCGGACAGGATTATGGCTACACCTTC. Translation: CASSPLGQDYGYTF. The J gene is TRBJ1-2, the V gene TRBV6-5; 7 positions agree with TRBD1. The CDR3 totals 14 residues. J was trimmed by 5 bases and V by 5 bases; bases with no gene match: 8. Germline assignment: CDR1 MNHEY and CDR2 SVGAGI.

The V gene is TRBV29-1, the J gene TRBJ1-1; D gene ambiguous. The germline gives CDR1 SQVTM, CDR2 ANQGSEA. CDR3 length: 10 residues. Trimming took 3 bases from V and 11 from J, leaving 10 bases between them. The CDR3 loop reads CSVDRTGAFF. CDR3 DNA sequence: TGCAGCGTTGACAGGACCGGGGCTTTCTTT.

In regard to this clone: Other DNA sequences of this sample code for an identical CDR3. The chain is built from TRBV29-1 and TRBJ2-2; D is ambiguous. The CDR3 length is 11 residues. Trimming pared 7 bases from V and 2 bases from J, leaving 5 bases between. Germline-derived CDR1 and CDR2 are SQVTM and ANQGSEA. The CDR3 here is CSASNTGELFF. CDR3 coding DNA: TGCAGCGCTTCAAACACCGGGGAGCTGTTTTTT.

The CDR3 reads CASSNGGSGAQHF. The CDR3 coding sequence is TGTGCCAGCAGTAACGGGGGATCAGGAGCCCAGCATTTT. The genes are TRBV25-1 and TRBJ1-5, with a tentative D call TRBD1 (5 bases). The CDR3 loop spans 13 amino acids. Germline-derived CDR1 and CDR2 are MGHDK and SYGVNS. V was clipped by 5 bases and J by 11 bases, with 16 bases between them.